The clone carrying this T cell receptor beta chain showed up just a few times. Each CDR3 protein is one row after TCRdb ran MiXCR on the 5' RACE reads. The top ten hold around two fifths of the sample, which has about 100,000 distinct CDR3 sequences, approximately 14% seen once. The CDR3 is 17 residues long. Losses at the gene ends were 7 bases for V and 0 bases for J; bases not matched to a gene: 6. Germline-derived CDR1 and CDR2 are SGDLS and YYNGEE. This sample stems from a study of T-cell memory formation after mild COVID-19. Sequencing was done on a sample of PBMCs or a T cell subset sorted from them (not recorded which). The TCR comes from a man aged 18 to 30 who had mild COVID-19 (a few samples of this study predate the infection). Cell type and time point are not known. This chain links TRBV9 with TRBJ2-1, with TRBD2 identical over 14 bases. This CDR3 is CASSGLAGADSYNEQFF. The CDR3, as DNA: TGTGCCAGCTCGGGACTAGCGGGGGCCGACTCCTACAATGAGCAGTTCTTC. The entire variable domain, with the rest obtained from reference TRBV9 and TRBJ2-1, is as follows: DSGVTQTPKHLITATGQRVTLRCSPRSGDLSVYWYQQSLDQGLQFLIQYYNGEERAKGNILERFSAQQFPDLHSELNLSSLELGDSALYFCASSGLAGADSYNEQFFGPGTRLTVL.